The 30 T cell receptor beta chains below all came from one sample that was sequenced in a study of T-cell memory formation after mild COVID-19. TCRdb itself ran the 5' RACE reads through MiXCR, one entry per CDR3 protein. The sample has roughly 600,000 distinct CDR3 sequences, about 20% seen once; the top ten hold around 12%. The sample consisted of PBMCs or a T cell subset sorted from them (not recorded which). The receptors were gathered from an adult woman who had mild COVID-19 (a few samples of this study predate the infection). Cell type and time point are not known.

This clonotype was detected ten times or more. The chain links TRBV7-8 to TRBJ2-5; 11 nucleotides line up with TRBD2. Germline values: CDR1 SGHVS, CDR2 FQNEAQ. With 9 bases clipped from V and 2 bases from J, the junction kept 5 bases outside the gene matches. This CDR3 spans 14 amino acids. The CDR3 reads CASAGLAEQETQYF. CDR3 coding DNA: TGTGCCAGTGCGGGACTAGCGGAGCAAGAGACCCAGTACTTC.

The chain has TRBV13 and TRBJ2-7; 8 nucleotides align to TRBD1. Germline V gene lookup returns CDR1 PRHDT and CDR2 FYEKMQ (reference sequence). V lost 4 bases, J lost 2 bases, and 4 bases stayed unmatched. This CDR3 region has 14 residues. The CDR3 sequence: CASSYRGKTYEQYF. The CDR3 nucleotides read TGTGCCAGCAGCTACAGGGGGAAAACCTACGAGCAGTACTTC.

This clonotype has a handful of counts. The chain combines TRBV7-2 with TRBJ1-2; D unclear. Germline values: CDR1 SGHTA, CDR2 FQGNSA. This CDR3 region has 14 residues. The V gene lost 1 base and the J gene lost 11 bases, with 17 bases spanning the gap. Written as DNA, the CDR3 is TGTGCCAGCAGCTTAGACCCGAGATGGGAGGTGTACACCTTC. Translation gives CASSLDPRWEVYTF.

The chain joins TRBV5-1 to TRBJ2-6; 7 positions match TRBD1. CDR1 and CDR2 (germline): SGHRS, YFSETQ. The CDR3 loop spans 15 amino acids. Trimming cost V 4 bases and J 2 bases; bases outside gene matches: 3. CDR3 nucleotides: TGCGCCAGCAGCGAGAGGGGGCCTGGGGCCAACGTCCTGACTTTC. Encoded protein: CASSERGPGANVLTF.

The genes are TRBV23-1 and TRBJ2-7, with 8 bases that match TRBD2. TRBV23-1 is identified as an open reading frame with a role that is uncertain. The CDR3 runs 19 residues. V trimming: 0 bases; J trimming: 2 bases; junction bases outside the gene matches: 15. The CDR3, as DNA: TGCGCCAGCAGTCAATCGGACGGGATGATAGCGGGGATTGCCTACGAGCAGTACTTC. The encoded protein is CASSQSDGMIAGIAYEQYF.

There are a few counts of this clonotype. J is TRBJ2-3 and V is TRBV2; the D call may be TRBD1 or TRBD2 (5 bases each). The CDR3 spans 15 residues. The V and J ends lost 6 bases and 6 bases respectively, with 19 bases between them. Germline V CDR1 and CDR2: SNHLY, FYNNEI. CDR3 protein: CASSAGWGSVDTQYF. CDR3 DNA: TGTGCCAGCAGCGCAGGGTGGGGGTCAGTGGATACGCAGTATTTT.

This clonotype was seen a few times. The chain joins TRBV27 to TRBJ2-2; D possibly corresponds to TRBD1 (6 bases). The V end lost 7 bases, the J end lost 6 bases, and 21 bases lay between the germline ends. CDR1 is MNHEY and CDR2 is SMNVEV in the germline V gene (reference sequence). The CDR3 length is 16 residues. The CDR3 nucleotides read TGTGCCAGCATTCCTCTCCCTTGGGGGCGCCCCGGGGAGCTGTTTTTT. Amino acid sequence: CASIPLPWGRPGELFF.

The table lists this clonotype with a few counts. The V and J genes are TRBV24-1 and TRBJ1-5; a possible D gene is TRBD1 (5 bases). Per the germline V gene, CDR1 is KGHDR and CDR2 is SFDVKD. Trimming left V 3 bases short and J 9 bases short, with 11 bases between. This CDR3 region has 13 residues. CDR3 amino acids: CATSDASGGPQHF. The CDR3 region has the DNA TGTGCCACCAGTGATGCCTCCGGGGGGCCCCAGCATTTT.

The CDR3 loop is CASSVAPRGGRETQYF. As DNA, the CDR3 is TGTGCCAGCAGCGTAGCTCCGCGGGGGGGCAGAGAGACCCAGTACTTC. V gene TRBV9 combines with J gene TRBJ2-5; 9 bases fit TRBD2. J was trimmed by 4 bases and V by 0 bases; bases with no gene match: 7. Germline CDR1 and CDR2: SGDLS and YYNGEE. CDR3 length: 16 residues.

V usage is TRBV9 and J usage is TRBJ2-3; 8 bases line up with TRBD2. From germline, CDR1 is SGDLS and CDR2 YYNGEE. The CDR3 contains 17 residues. V dropped 3 bases and J dropped 2; count of bases not matched to a gene: 11. CDR3 in DNA: TGTGCCAGCAGCGGGAGTCGGCGGGAGGTAGACACAGATACGCAGTATTTT. As protein: CASSGSRREVDTDTQYF.

The rearrangement joins TRBV29-1 to TRBJ2-7; D tentatively fits TRBD1 or TRBD2 (5 bases each). Trimming took off 6 bases at V and 3 bases at J, with 15 bases between the two ends. There are 13 residues in the CDR3. Germline lookup yields CDR1 SQVTM and CDR2 ANQGSEA. The CDR3 nucleotides are TGCAGCGTCCTTGGGACCGAAAACTACGAGCAGTACTTC. It yields the protein CSVLGTENYEQYF.

The chain links TRBV6-5 to TRBJ2-1; 7 bases map to TRBD2. From germline, CDR1 is MNHEY and CDR2 SVGAGI. CDR3 length equals 14 residues. With V trimmed by 7 bases and J by 5 bases, 8 bases remained unmatched. DNA for the CDR3: TGTGCCAGCACCTTCGGGGGGTCAAACAATGAGCAGTTCTTC. Protein sequence: CASTFGGSNNEQFF.

This clonotype came up many times. An end of the junction does not agree with germline; a read error may underlie this. The J gene is TRBJ2-1, the V gene TRBV5-1; unclear D gene. The CDR3 is made up of 13 amino acids. Germline V gene sequence: CDR1 SGHRS, CDR2 YFSETQ. The CDR3 sequence: CASSLVVGNEQFF. CDR3 nucleotide sequence: TGTGCCAGCAGCTTAGTGGTGGGCAATGAGCAGTTCTTC.

The rearrangement joins TRBV6-2 or TRBV6-3 to TRBJ2-7; possible D gene TRBD2, 6 bases. Between the trimmed V and J ends, which lost 9 bases and 3 bases, there was a span of 24 bases. Germline V gene data show CDR1 as MNHEY and CDR2 as SVGEGT. The CDR3 loop spans 16 amino acids. The CDR3 DNA reads TGTGCCAGTAGGCCCCTACCGGGGGAAGCTAACTACGAGCAGTACTTC. The encoded protein is CASRPLPGEANYEQYF.

This clonotype was counted a few times. The chain links TRBV6-1 to TRBJ2-1; TRBD2 is a possible D gene (8 bases). CDR1 and CDR2 from the germline V gene are MNHNS and SASEGT. The CDR3 has 16 amino acids. Trimming removed 7 bases at V and 7 bases at J, with 23 bases between. The CDR3 DNA reads TGTGCCAGCACCCTAGGGGGCAGCGGGAGAATGAATGAGCAGTTCTTC. Encoded protein: CASTLGGSGRMNEQFF.

In its sample, this clonotype was seen once. The J gene is TRBJ2-2, the V gene TRBV25-1; no clear D gene. Germline CDR1 MGHDK, CDR2 SYGVNS. The CDR3 runs to 14 residues. V lost 7 bases and J lost 3, with 12 bases in between. The CDR3 DNA is TGTGCCAGCACAGAGGCAGTGTACACCGGGGAGCTGTTTTTT. It codes for CASTEAVYTGELFF.

V is TRBV7-9 and J is TRBJ1-2; no reliable D call. This CDR3 comprises 17 residues. In germline, CDR1 is SEHNR, CDR2 FQNEAQ (reference sequence). Trimming cost V 4 bases and J 6 bases, with 24 bases left between them. This CDR3 reads CASSYTRLLWGNDGYTF. CDR3 nucleotides: TGTGCCAGCAGCTACACCCGCCTTTTATGGGGAAATGATGGCTACACCTTC. Using reference TRBV7-9 and TRBJ1-2 for the parts outside the CDR3, the full variable domain is DTGVSQNPRHKITKRGQNVTFRCDPISEHNRLYWYRQTLGQGPEFLTYFQNEAQLEKSRLLSDRFSAERPKGSFSTLEIQRTEQGDSAMYLCASSYTRLLWGNDGYTFGSGTRLTVV.

The chain links TRBV25-1 to TRBJ2-7; possible D gene TRBD1, 5 bases. The CDR3 loop spans 11 amino acids. CDR1 and CDR2 (germline): MGHDK, SYGVNS. CDR3 amino acids: CATAGSYEQYF. CDR3 in DNA: TGTGCGACAGCCGGGTCCTACGAGCAGTACTTC.

This clonotype was observed a handful of times. V is TRBV30 and J is TRBJ1-2; maybe TRBD1 (6 bases). This CDR3 region has 13 residues. V was cut by 4 bases and J by 4 bases, with 13 bases left in between. Germline CDR1 GTSNPN, CDR2 SVGIG (reference sequence). The CDR3 protein is CAWKYRAGYGYTF. For the CDR3, the DNA is TGTGCCTGGAAGTACAGGGCTGGCTATGGCTACACCTTC.

This clonotype was detected only a few times. The chain links TRBV2 to TRBJ1-1; 7 nucleotides align to TRBD1. V lost 9 bases to trimming and J lost 5 bases; unmatched junction nucleotides: 12. The length of the CDR3 is 14 residues. Looked up from germline, CDR1 is SNHLY and CDR2 is FYNNEI. The DNA of the CDR3 is TGTGCCAGTAGGACAGGTGAGGGGGGGACTGAAGCTTTCTTT. Translated, it gives CASRTGEGGTEAFF. Full variable domain (outside the CDR3, taken from reference TRBV2 and TRBJ1-1): EPEVTQTPSHQVTQMGQEVILRCVPISNHLYFYWYRQILGQKVEFLVSFYNNEISEKSEIFDDQFSVERPDGSNFTLKIRSTKLEDSAMYFCASRTGEGGTEAFFGQGTRLTVV.

This clonotype was detected only a few times. V and J are TRBV4-1 and TRBJ1-1; D call uncertain. V lost 7 bases, J lost 1 base, and 7 bases lay in between. CDR1 MGHRA and CDR2 YSYEKL come from the germline V gene. The length of the CDR3 is 12 residues. The CDR3 coding sequence is TGCGCCAGCATAAGTACGAACACTGAAGCTTTCTTT. It codes for CASISTNTEAFF.

The CDR3 protein is CASSLRTDHNEQFF. The CDR3 DNA is TGCGCCAGCAGCTTGCGGACAGACCACAATGAGCAGTTCTTC. The chain joins TRBV5-1 to TRBJ2-1, with D perhaps matching TRBD1 (6 bases). This CDR3 contains 14 residues. Germline loops: CDR1 SGHRS, CDR2 YFSETQ. The V end was cut by 1 base, the J end by 5 bases, with 10 bases between.

This clonotype was observed many times. V gene TRBV7-6 combines with J gene TRBJ1-1; D is undetermined. The V end was cut by 1 base, the J end by 0 bases, with 9 bases between. The CDR3 is 15 amino acids. Per the germline V gene, CDR1 is SGHVS and CDR2 is FNYEAQ. Here the CDR3 reads CASSLEGSMNTEAFF. DNA for the CDR3: TGTGCCAGCAGCTTAGAAGGCAGCATGAACACTGAAGCTTTCTTT.

This clonotype was seen a few times. CDR3 sequence (DNA): TGTGCCACCAAGTTTGGACAGGGTGTGTTCTTC. Translation: CATKFGQGVFF. J is TRBJ2-1 and V is TRBV24-1; 8 nucleotides match TRBD1. CDR3 length: 11 residues. The germline V gene has CDR1 KGHDR and CDR2 SFDVKD. J was trimmed by 15 bases and V by 8 bases; bases with no gene match: 8.

The chain carries TRBV12-3 or TRBV12-4 and TRBJ1-1; TRBD1 is a possible D gene (5 bases). The CDR3 length is 12 residues. V was trimmed by 1 base and J by 11 bases, leaving 11 bases between them. CDR3 sequence: CASSLGSGGAFF. CDR3 DNA sequence: TGTGCCAGCAGTTTAGGGTCCGGGGGGGCTTTCTTT.

This clonotype came up a few times. This chain joins TRBV7-9 and TRBJ1-4, with a possible D match to TRBD1 (6 bases). V was shortened by 5 bases and J by 6 bases, with 22 bases between the two germline ends. Germline V gene lookup returns CDR1 SEHNR and CDR2 FQNEAQ (reference sequence). This CDR3 region has 17 residues. The CDR3 spells CASSLPPSRGRDEKLFF. The CDR3 DNA follows: TGTGCCAGCAGCCTACCTCCCTCCAGGGGTCGAGATGAAAAACTGTTTTTT.

V usage is TRBV18 and J usage is TRBJ2-1; no reliable D call. V lost 5 bases, J lost 4 bases, and 12 bases lay in between. CDR1 is KGHSH, CDR2 LQKENI, per germline. The CDR3 has 14 residues. CDR3 amino acids: CASSKGGSYNEQFF. CDR3 sequence (DNA): TGTGCCAGCTCAAAGGGTGGGTCTTACAATGAGCAGTTCTTC.

There are a few counts of this clonotype. This chain connects TRBV12-3 or TRBV12-4 to TRBJ2-1; 7 bases line up with TRBD2. With 10 bases clipped from V and 9 bases from J, the junction kept 9 bases outside the gene matches. This CDR3 contains 12 residues. The CDR3 protein is CATGLPGGEQFF. The CDR3 DNA follows: TGTGCCACGGGACTACCGGGCGGTGAGCAGTTCTTC.

This chain links TRBV20-1 with TRBJ2-5; perhaps TRBD1 as D (6 bases). The ends were cut back, 3 bases at V and 0 bases at J, with 17 bases in the middle. There are 16 residues in the CDR3. Germline V CDR1 and CDR2: DFQATT, SNEGSKA (reference sequence). CDR3 nucleotides: TGCAGTGCTAGTGTCCCCCCCGGGGACAACCAAGAGACCCAGTACTTC. It codes for CSASVPPGDNQETQYF.

The CDR3 nucleotides read TGTGCCAGCAGCCTTCTTTGGGGACAGGGACCATCCAATAACACCGGGGAGCTGTTTTTT. As protein: CASSLLWGQGPSNNTGELFF. The V call is TRBV3-1, the J call TRBJ2-2, with 9 nucleotides matching TRBD1. J gave up 2 bases and V 4 bases, and 17 bases lay outside the gene matches. Germline loops: CDR1 LGHDT, CDR2 YNNKEL (reference sequence). This CDR3 comprises 20 residues.